A single sample gave rise to the 16 T cell receptor beta chains below, sequenced in a study of response to subunit inactivated influenza vaccine. MiXCR was run by TCRdb on the RT-PCR reads, yielding one entry per CDR3 protein. The data hold about 160,000 distinct CDR3 sequences, with about 10% observed a single time. The sequenced sample was CD8+ T cells sorted from PBMCs, obtained roughly 24 months after vaccination. Receptor source: a man aged 50 to 69 who received an inactivated influenza vaccine.

This sequence joins TRBV10-3 and TRBJ2-5; the match to TRBD2 covers 9 bases. Germline V gene data show CDR1 as ENHRY and CDR2 as SYGVKD. Unmatched junction bases numbered 17, after V lost 10 bases and J lost 5 bases. CDR3 length equals 16 residues. In DNA, the CDR3 is TGTGCCACCGAAGGGGCGACTAGCGGATGGAGGGAGACCCAGTACTTC. This encodes CATEGATSGWRETQYF.

This clonotype was picked up a small number of times. The V and J genes are TRBV20-1 and TRBJ2-1; 14 nucleotides match TRBD2. CDR1 is DFQATT and CDR2 is SNEGSKA in the germline V gene (reference sequence). J lost 2 bases, V lost 1 base, and 1 base had no gene match. The CDR3 is 16 amino acids. The CDR3 DNA follows: TGCAGTGCTAGAGGGACTAGCGGGGGGACCTACAATGAGCAGTTCTTC. Its translation: CSARGTSGGTYNEQFF.

Ten or more counts support this clonotype. CDR3 protein: CASSPGTQETQYF. CDR3 sequence (DNA): TGTGCCAGCAGCCCCGGGACCCAAGAGACCCAGTACTTC. J is TRBJ2-5 and V is TRBV6-6; either TRBD1 or TRBD2 may fit D (5 bases each). CDR3 length: 13 residues. The V and J ends lost 6 bases and 1 base respectively, with 9 bases between them. The germline V gene encodes CDR1 MNHNY and CDR2 SVGAGI (reference sequence).

This clonotype showed up many times. This rearrangement joins TRBV5-6 to TRBJ2-3; the match to TRBD1 covers 7 bases. CDR1 is SGHDT and CDR2 is YYEEEE in the germline V gene. V lost 1 base, J lost 5 bases, and 4 bases stayed unmatched. CDR3 length: 14 amino acids. The CDR3 coding sequence is TGTGCCAGCAGCTTGACAGGGGTTTTAGATACGCAGTATTTT. It translates to CASSLTGVLDTQYF.

This clonotype was picked up a small number of times. The chain joins TRBV18 to TRBJ2-7; 14 nucleotides line up with TRBD2. V gave up 4 bases and J gave up 6 bases; unmatched junction bases: 5. Germline V gene lookup returns CDR1 KGHSH and CDR2 LQKENI. The CDR3 has 15 amino acids. The CDR3 DNA reads TGTGCCAGCTCACAAGGGACTAGCGGGGGAAGCGAGCAGTACTTC. Its protein product is CASSQGTSGGSEQYF.

Many counts were recorded for this clonotype. The chain is built from TRBV10-3 and TRBJ2-5; D possibly matches TRBD1 or TRBD2 (5 bases each). V lost 2 bases and J lost 7, with 11 bases in between. Germline CDR1 is ENHRY and CDR2 is SYGVKD. The length of the CDR3 is 13 residues. This chain's CDR3 is CAISEGTLGTQYF. The CDR3 region has the DNA TGTGCCATCAGTGAGGGGACCCTTGGGACCCAGTACTTC.

This clonotype was seen ten or more times. In DNA form, the CDR3 reads TGCGCCAGCAGCCGAGGGACTTCCACCGGGGAGCTGTTTTTT. Its translation: CASSRGTSTGELFF. This chain uses TRBV4-3 with TRBJ2-2; D perhaps matches TRBD2 (6 bases). Germline loops: CDR1 LGHNA, CDR2 YSLEER. V was pared by 4 bases and J by 4 bases, with 10 bases between. The CDR3 loop spans 14 amino acids.

This clonotype has only a few counts. The chain is built from TRBV6-2 or TRBV6-3 and TRBJ2-7; 10 bases fit TRBD1. Germline lookup yields CDR1 MNHEY and CDR2 SVGEGT. V shed 4 bases and J 7 bases; nucleotides not matched to a gene: 4. This CDR3 spans 13 amino acids. CDR3 region: CASSLDRGTEQYF. Written as DNA, the CDR3 is TGTGCCAGCAGTTTGGACAGGGGGACGGAGCAGTACTTC.

The table lists this clonotype with a few counts. The chain carries TRBV13 and TRBJ2-7, with D possibly being TRBD1 or TRBD2 (5 bases each). From germline, CDR1 is PRHDT and CDR2 FYEKMQ (reference sequence). V lost 1 base and J lost 3, with 13 bases in between. There are 15 residues in the CDR3. The CDR3 nucleotides read TGTGCCAGCAGCTTAGCAGTTCGTGGGGGCTACGAGCAGTACTTC. Amino acids: CASSLAVRGGYEQYF.

The chain recombines TRBV10-2 with TRBJ2-1; 9 nucleotides line up with TRBD2. Trimming cost V 6 bases and J 9 bases; bases outside gene matches: 15. The CDR3 spans 16 residues. Per the germline V gene, CDR1 is WSHSY and CDR2 is SAAADI. CDR3 in amino acids: CASRDVGAGGPSEQFF. CDR3 sequence (DNA): TGCGCCAGCAGGGATGTTGGTGCGGGGGGGCCCAGTGAGCAGTTCTTC.

This clonotype was recorded only once. This may arise from a read error, as a much more abundant clone is one base away. V and J are TRBV4-2 and TRBJ2-1; D perhaps matches TRBD2 (6 bases). Per the germline V gene, CDR1 is LGHNA and CDR2 is YNFKEQ. The CDR3 runs 13 residues. The CDR3 region is CASSPGGSVELFF. CDR3 bases: TGTGCCAGCAGCCCCGGGGGATCGGTTGAGCTGTTCTTC.

The V call is TRBV6-5, the J call TRBJ2-2, with D perhaps matching TRBD1 (5 bases). Between the trimmed V and J ends, which lost 2 bases and 4 bases, there was a span of 8 bases. Per the germline V gene, CDR1 is MNHEY and CDR2 is SVGAGI. CDR3 length: 14 residues. The CDR3 loop reads CASSYGASTGELFF. The DNA for the CDR3 is TGTGCCAGCAGTTACGGGGCAAGCACCGGGGAGCTGTTTTTT.

This clonotype was counted ten times or more. This rearrangement joins TRBV29-1 to TRBJ2-3; 14 bases map to TRBD2. V was clipped by 3 bases and J by 5 bases; unmatched bases: 10. CDR1 and CDR2 (germline): SQVTM, ANQGSEA. CDR3 size: 17 residues. CDR3 amino acids: CSVEDPGLAGAGDTQYF. In DNA, the CDR3 is TGCAGCGTTGAGGATCCGGGACTAGCGGGAGCTGGAGATACGCAGTATTTT.

In this sample, this clonotype turned up many times. In DNA form, the CDR3 reads TGTGCCAGCAGCTCGTCCGGGACTAGCTCCTACAATGAGCAGTTCTTC. It encodes CASSSSGTSSYNEQFF. The chain links TRBV7-9 to TRBJ2-1; 8 bases agree with TRBD2. This CDR3 is 16 amino acids long. Germline CDR1 reads SEHNR; CDR2 reads FQNEAQ (reference sequence). V lost 4 bases, J lost 0 bases, and 5 bases stayed unmatched. Combining the CDR3 with reference TRBV7-9 and TRBJ2-1 gives the whole variable domain DTGVSQNPRHKITKRGQNVTFRCDPISEHNRLYWYRQTLGQGPEFLTYFQNEAQLEKSRLLSDRFSAERPKGSFSTLEIQRTEQGDSAMYLCASSSSGTSSYNEQFFGPGTRLTVL.

V is TRBV11-2 and J is TRBJ2-7; no definite D call. V lost 4 bases to trimming and J lost 2 bases, with 6 bases between them. Germline V gene lookup returns CDR1 SGHAT and CDR2 FQNNGV. The CDR3 is 12 amino acids. The CDR3 is CASSSRAYEQYF. CDR3 nucleotides: TGTGCCAGCAGCTCTCGAGCCTACGAGCAGTACTTC.

V usage is TRBV6-5 and J usage is TRBJ2-3; 10 bases align to TRBD2. With V trimmed by 4 bases and J by 2 bases, 15 bases remained unmatched. The CDR3 extends over 19 amino acids. Germline V CDR1 and CDR2: MNHEY, SVGAGI. The CDR3 DNA reads TGTGCCAGCAGTTCCTGGTCTAGCGGGAGCGAGAACCCCACAGATACGCAGTATTTT. This gives the protein CASSSWSSGSENPTDTQYF.